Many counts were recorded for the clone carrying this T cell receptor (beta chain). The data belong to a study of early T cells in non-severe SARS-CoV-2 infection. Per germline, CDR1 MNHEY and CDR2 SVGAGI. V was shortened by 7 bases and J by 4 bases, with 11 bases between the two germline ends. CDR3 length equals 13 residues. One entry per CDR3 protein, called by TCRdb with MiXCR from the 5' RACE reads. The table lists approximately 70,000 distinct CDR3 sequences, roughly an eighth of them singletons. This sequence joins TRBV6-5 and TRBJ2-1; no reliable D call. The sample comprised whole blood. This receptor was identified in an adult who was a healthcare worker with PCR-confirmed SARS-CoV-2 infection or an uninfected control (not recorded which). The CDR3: CASNQLGYNEQFF. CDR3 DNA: TGTGCCAGCAACCAACTGGGATACAATGAGCAGTTCTTC.